Each of the 11 T cell receptor beta chains below was sequenced from the same sample in a study of OX40 agonist ivuxolimab in advanced cancers. Data came from immunoSEQ multiplex PCR; TCRdb stores just in-frame clones and leaves some out. Found here are some 110,000 clones, roughly nine tenths of them singletons; the top ten hold roughly 0.5%. The sequencing used CD4+ or CD8+ T cells sorted from blood, collected in a trial of the OX40 agonist ivuxolimab. Receptors were obtained from an adult with an advanced solid tumor such as melanoma, head and neck, liver or kidney cancer.

The chain couples TRBV6-4 to TRBJ2-1; TRBD1 is a possible D gene (6 bases). The germline V and J ends were trimmed by 7 bases and 9 bases, with 19 bases remaining between them. The CDR3 loop spans 14 amino acids. Germline values: CDR1 MRHNA, CDR2 SNTAGT. The DNA for the CDR3 is TGTGCCAGCATGGCGGAACAGGGCTATGGTGAGCAGTTCTTC. Protein: CASMAEQGYGEQFF.

The rearrangement links TRBV5-1 to TRBJ2-3, with 7 bases that match TRBD2. CDR3 length: 15 residues. Germline CDR1 and CDR2: SGHRS and YFSETQ. The junction had 5 bases not matched to a gene; V was cut back by 2 bases and J by 2 bases. CDR3: CASSLGAGPTDTQYF. The CDR3 DNA sequence: TGCGCCAGCAGCTTAGGAGCGGGGCCCACAGATACGCAGTATTTT.

The chain uses TRBV28 and TRBJ2-3; D possibly corresponds to TRBD2 (6 bases). The V gene's germline CDR1 is MDHEN and CDR2 SYDVKM. This CDR3 comprises 14 residues. Trimming took 6 bases from V and 1 from J, leaving 11 bases between them. The CDR3 is CASRIGGGTDTQYF. The CDR3 region has the DNA TGTGCCAGCAGGATAGGAGGGGGCACAGATACGCAGTATTTT.

The chain joins TRBV30 to TRBJ1-6, with 9 bases identical to TRBD1. The CDR3 covers 13 residues. With V trimmed by 3 bases and J by 14 bases, 8 bases remained unmatched. Germline values: CDR1 GTSNPN, CDR2 SVGIG (reference sequence). The CDR3 sequence is CAWRGQGPSTLHF. CDR3 DNA: TGTGCCTGGAGGGGACAGGGACCCTCCACCCTCCACTTT.

The chain joins TRBV10-3 to TRBJ2-6; a weak D match, TRBD1 (6 bases). V lost 10 bases, J lost 2 bases, and 24 bases lay in between. Germline V gene sequence: CDR1 ENHRY, CDR2 SYGVKD. The CDR3 spans 18 residues. CDR3 DNA sequence: TGTGCCACCGGGCGCCTACAGGGCCAGGGGACTGGGGCCAACGTCCTGACTTTC. It specifies CATGRLQGQGTGANVLTF.

The chain recombines TRBV5-1 with TRBJ2-7; D is uncertain. The V end was cut by 3 bases, the J end by 1 base, with 14 bases between. Germline CDR1 reads SGHRS; CDR2 reads YFSETQ. The CDR3 runs to 15 residues. The chain's CDR3 is CASSWNVGQSYEQYF. The CDR3 DNA reads TGCGCCAGCAGCTGGAACGTCGGGCAGTCCTACGAGCAGTACTTC.

The chain couples TRBV6-6 to TRBJ1-3, with D unclear. The CDR3 is made up of 14 amino acids. Germline V gene data show CDR1 as MNHNY and CDR2 as SVGAGI (reference sequence). Trimming took 6 bases from V and 4 from J, leaving 13 bases between them. CDR3 sequence (DNA): TGTGCCAGCAGCTCATCCCTTTCGGGAAACACCATATATTTT. As protein: CASSSSLSGNTIYF.

The chain is built from TRBV7-2 and TRBJ1-1; maybe TRBD1 (6 bases). Germline V gene lookup returns CDR1 SGHTA and CDR2 FQGNSA. Trimming took off 2 bases at V and 1 base at J, with 11 bases between the two ends. The CDR3 is 15 residues long. This CDR3 is CASSLSARGNTEAFF. The CDR3 coding sequence is TGTGCCAGCAGCTTATCGGCCAGGGGGAACACTGAAGCTTTCTTT.

This clone was recorded a few times. Other nucleotide sequences in the sample specify the same CDR3. This chain joins TRBV7-2 and TRBJ1-2; TRBD1 might be the D (5 bases). V dropped 1 base and J dropped 1 base, with 7 bases sitting between them. The CDR3 extends over 14 amino acids. Germline CDR1 SGHTA, CDR2 FQGNSA. CDR3 region: CASSLGGINYGYTF. The CDR3 region has the DNA TGTGCCAGCAGCTTAGGGGGCATTAACTATGGCTACACCTTC.

V and J are TRBV5-4 and TRBJ2-7, with 9 bases matching TRBD1. This CDR3 comprises 15 residues. The germline V gene encodes CDR1 SGHNT and CDR2 YYREEE (reference sequence). After removal of 2 bases from V and 4 bases from J, the junction contained 7 bases not matched to a gene. The chain's CDR3 is CASSLESGQGYEQYF. The CDR3 DNA follows: TGTGCCAGCAGCTTAGAGTCCGGACAGGGGTACGAGCAGTACTTC. Full variable domain (outside the CDR3, taken from reference TRBV5-4 and TRBJ2-7): ETGVTQSPTHLIKTRGQQVTLRCSSQSGHNTVSWYQQALGQGPQFIFQYYREEENGRGNFPPRFSGLQFPNYSSELNVNALELDDSALYLCASSLESGQGYEQYFGPGTRLTVT.

The chain recombines TRBV5-4 with TRBJ1-3, with TRBD2 matching 12 bases. Matching the DNA end better, TRBJ2-2 makes the J call doubtful. This CDR3 has 14 residues. From germline, CDR1 is SGHNT and CDR2 YYREEE (reference sequence). The CDR3 sequence: CASSIPLAGGKLFF. CDR3 DNA: TGTGCCAGCAGCATCCCCCTAGCGGGGGGGAAGCTGTTTTTT.